The text below deals with one T cell receptor beta chain. The antigen is unknown. The sample originates from a study of memory CD4+ T cells and cytomegalovirus serostatus. The sort gate was single viable CD3+CD4+CD8-CD45RO+ cells for memory CD4+ T cells. Positive selection with CD4 microbeads enriched total CD4+ T cells. Trimming removed 1 base at V and 2 bases at J, with 14 bases between. This CDR3 is built from 16 residues. Germline V CDR1 and CDR2: KGHSH, LQKENI. The study's findings and limits: Each of approximately 63 CMV-associated TCRbeta sequences occurred in one to five individuals. The CMV-associated TCR signature appears largely within the CD4+ memory repertoire.

TCRdb's copy holds only in-frame clones and misses some; the assay was immunoSEQ multiplex PCR. The table includes 28,000 or so clones, roughly three quarters detected once. V usage is TRBV18 and J usage is TRBJ1-2; D is unclear. The sequenced material came from memory CD4+ T cells from blood. The sequence was collected from an adult in good health and CMV-seronegative. CDR3 sequence: CASSPLQVLENYGYTF. DNA of the CDR3: TGTGCCAGCTCACCACTCCAGGTTCTTGAAAACTATGGCTACACCTTC.